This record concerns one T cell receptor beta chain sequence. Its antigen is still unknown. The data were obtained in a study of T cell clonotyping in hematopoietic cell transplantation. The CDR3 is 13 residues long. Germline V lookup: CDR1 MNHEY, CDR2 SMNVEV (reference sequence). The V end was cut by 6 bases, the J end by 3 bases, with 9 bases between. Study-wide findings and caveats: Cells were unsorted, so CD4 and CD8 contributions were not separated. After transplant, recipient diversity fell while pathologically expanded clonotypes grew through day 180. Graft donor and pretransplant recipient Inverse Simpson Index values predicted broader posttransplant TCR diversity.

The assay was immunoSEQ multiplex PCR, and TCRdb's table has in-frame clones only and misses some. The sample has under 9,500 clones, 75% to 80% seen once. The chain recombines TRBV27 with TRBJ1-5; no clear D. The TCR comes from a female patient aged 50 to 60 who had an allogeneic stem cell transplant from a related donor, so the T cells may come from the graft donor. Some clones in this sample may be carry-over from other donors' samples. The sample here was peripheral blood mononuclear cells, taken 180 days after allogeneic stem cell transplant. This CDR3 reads CASSPRFNQPQHF. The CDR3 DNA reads TGTGCCAGCAGCCCAAGGTTCAATCAGCCCCAGCATTTT.